A selection of T cell receptor beta chains follows, all from one sample in a study of blood T cell repertoires in COVID-19. The repertoire was sequenced with immunoSEQ multiplex PCR; TCRdb's copy has only in-frame clones and lacks some. This sample has 150,000 to 200,000 clones; more than 75% occur once, and the top ten carry approximately 8.1%. Input material: peripheral blood. These receptors originate from an older woman with COVID-19, enrolled during active disease. The CDR3 runs from the conserved cysteine through the conserved F or W. A D gene is named only where the DNA matches it firmly. Expanded clones get a size class; other rows say once, few or many, or leave the size out.

J gene | D gene | clone size | V gene | CDR3 DNA | CDR3 protein
TRBJ1-1 | . | . | TRBV7-9 | TGTGCCAGCAGCTTAGAGGGGGGGTTGAACACTGAAGCTTTCTTT | CASSLEGGLNTEAFF
TRBJ1-3 | . | . | TRBV6-4 | TGTGCCAGCCCTGCTCAGGGTACCGTTGCTGGAAACACCATATATTTT | CASPAQGTVAGNTIYF
TRBJ1-6 | TRBD1 | . | TRBV5-5 | TGTGCCAGCAGCGGGACAGATTCACCCCTCCACTTT | CASSGTDSPLHF
TRBJ1-5 | . | . | TRBV13 | TGTGCCAGCAGCGTTCACAGTCAGCCCCAGCATTTT | CASSVHSQPQHF
TRBJ1-4 | TRBD1 | . | TRBV18 | TGTGCCAGCTCACCCGACAGGGCGGTCGAAAAACTGTTTTTT | CASSPDRAVEKLFF
TRBJ1-2 | TRBD1 | few | TRBV5-1 | TGCGCCAGCAGCTCTAGACAGGGCCCTAACTATGGCTACACCTTC | CASSSRQGPNYGYTF
TRBJ1-1 | . | . | TRBV4-2 | TGTGCCAGCAGCCAAGATCCTCCCGGGGACACTGAAGCTTTCTTT | CASSQDPPGDTEAFF
TRBJ1-1 | . | . | TRBV6-5 | TGTGCCAGCAGTTACGCTCGGTCGAACACTGAAGCTTTCTTT | CASSYARSNTEAFF
TRBJ2-3 | . | . | TRBV6-5 | TGTGCCAGCAATCCGCAGGGAGATACGCAGTATTTT | CASNPQGDTQYF
TRBJ1-2 | . | . | TRBV7-2 | TGTGCCAGCAGCCCCTCGGGGGGAAGGGGGAGGGCGGACTATGGCTACACCTTC | CASSPSGGRGRADYGYTF
TRBJ2-2 | . | few | TRBV7-3 | TGTGCCAGCAGCTCTAACACCGGGGAGCTGTTTTTT | CASSSNTGELFF
TRBJ2-7 | TRBD1 | . | TRBV19 | TGTGCCAGTAGCAGACAGGGGTCTTTTTTC | CASSRQGSFF
TRBJ1-3 | . | . | TRBV7-2 | TGTGCCAGCAGCTTAGGAGGGTGGGGAAACACCATATATTTT | CASSLGGWGNTIYF
TRBJ1-1 | . | . | TRBV19 | TGTGCCAGTAGTCCAACACAGAACACTGAAGCTTTCTTT | CASSPTQNTEAFF
TRBJ1-5 | TRBD1 | once | TRBV19 | TGTGCCAGTAGTACCATGACAGGGGCTCAGCCCCAGCATTTT | CASSTMTGAQPQHF
TRBJ2-1 | . | . | TRBV7-8 | TGTGCCAGCAGCTTTCACGGAGGGCCTACTGATGAGCAGTTCTTC | CASSFHGGPTDEQFF
TRBJ1-5 | . | . | TRBV1 | TGCACCAGCAGCCACTCAGGTCAGCCCCAGCATTTT | CTSSHSGQPQHF
TRBJ2-2 | . | . | TRBV21-1 | TGTGCCAGCAGCAACACAGGGGACACCGGGGAGCTGTTTTTT | CASSNTGDTGELFF
TRBJ1-2 | . | . | TRBV19 | TGTGCCAGTAGTTCGGACTATGGCTACACCTTC | CASSSDYGYTF
TRBJ2-7 | . | . | TRBV5-5 | TGTGCCAGCAGCTTGGGGGGCAGGGAAATCTACGAGCAGTACTTC | CASSLGGREIYEQYF
TRBJ2-1 | . | once | TRBV19 | TGTGCCAGTAGTACCTTGAGGAATGAGCAGTTCTTC | CASSTLRNEQFF
TRBJ2-3 | TRBD2 | . | TRBV6-2/TRBV6-3 | TGTGCCAGCAGTTACCCCCAAGGGACTAGCGGGACTTCCACAGATACGCAGTATTTT | CASSYPQGTSGTSTDTQYF
TRBJ1-2 | TRBD1 | . | TRBV7-2 | TGTGCCAGCAGCCTCCGGGACAGGGCTTTTGGGGGCTACACCTTC | CASSLRDRAFGGYTF
TRBJ1-2 | . | once | TRBV3-1/TRBV3-2 | TGTGCCAGCAGCCAAGATGGGGCAGGTTATGGCTACACCTTC | CASSQDGAGYGYTF
TRBJ1-1 | TRBD1 | . | TRBV10-2 | TGCGCCAGCAGTGATGGAGGACAGGGGACCATAAAACTGAGTGAAGCTTTCTTT | CASSDGGQGTIKLSEAFF
TRBJ1-3 | . | . | TRBV7-9 | TGTGCCAGCAGCTTGGACTTCACCGAATCTGGAAACACCATATATTTT | CASSLDFTESGNTIYF
TRBJ1-2 | TRBD1 | . | TRBV6-5 | TGTGCCAGCAGTAGGGGCGGACAGGGTTCCTATGGCTACACCTTC | CASSRGGQGSYGYTF
TRBJ2-1 | . | once | TRBV3-1/TRBV3-2 | TGTGCCAGCAGCCACACCCCAGGGTATGAGCAGTTCTTC | CASSHTPGYEQFF
TRBJ2-1 | TRBD2 | . | TRBV2 | TGTGCCAGCAGTCGGGTAGCGGGGCCCCGTGAGCAGTTCTTC | CASSRVAGPREQFF
TRBJ1-1 | . | . | TRBV29-1 | TGCAGCGTTGATCAGGGAGGGGTTACTGAAGCTTTCTTT | CSVDQGGVTEAFF
TRBJ2-7 | . | . | TRBV6-5 | TGTGCCAGCAGTCGAAGTCAGGAGGCCTACGAGCAGTACTTC | CASSRSQEAYEQYF
TRBJ1-5 | . | . | TRBV28 | TGTGCCAGCAGTTTTGATTTCGGGGGGCCTTATAGCAATCAGCCCCAGCATTTT | CASSFDFGGPYSNQPQHF
TRBJ2-1 | TRBD2 | . | TRBV19 | TGTGCCAGCACGGCCGGGAGGGCCTCGACGGCCTACAATGAGCAGTTCTTC | CASTAGRASTAYNEQFF
TRBJ2-1 | . | . | TRBV7-2 | TGTGCCAGCAGCTCCGGAAGCGAACAGGCTGAGCAGTTCTTC | CASSSGSEQAEQFF
TRBJ1-2 | . | . | TRBV27 | TGTGCCAGCAGTTTTCTTCCACGGGGTCGCGATGGCTACACCTTC | CASSFLPRGRDGYTF
TRBJ1-2 | . | . | TRBV10-3 | TGTGCCACCAGAGAGGCGGGGGTTTCAAACTATGGCTACACCTTC | CATREAGVSNYGYTF
TRBJ2-1 | . | . | TRBV28 | TGTGCCAGCAGTCTTCAGGGGCCCTACAATGAGCAGTTCTTC | CASSLQGPYNEQFF
TRBJ1-1 | . | . | TRBV28 | TGTGCCAGCAGTCCCCGCGCCAGGGGAGACACTGAAGCTTTCTTT | CASSPRARGDTEAFF
TRBJ1-5 | . | . | TRBV3-1/TRBV3-2 | TGTGCCAGCAGCCCCTCAGGGGGCAATCAGCCCCAGCATTTT | CASSPSGGNQPQHF
TRBJ2-7 | . | few | TRBV18 | TGTGCCAGCTCACCTAGGACAGACGAGCAGTACTTC | CASSPRTDEQYF
TRBJ1-5 | TRBD1 | . | TRBV5-6 | TGTGCCAGCAGCTTGGGGACCGGGACAGGGACCCATCAGCCCCAGCATTTT | CASSLGTGTGTHQPQHF
TRBJ1-1 | TRBD1 | few | TRBV28 | TGTGCCAGCAGTTTATTGGGGACAGGGGTGAACACTGAAGCTTTCTTT | CASSLLGTGVNTEAFF
TRBJ1-5 | TRBD1 | . | TRBV28 | TGTGCCAGCAGTATACCGGGACAGGGTAGTCAGCCCCAGCATTTT | CASSIPGQGSQPQHF
TRBJ1-5 | TRBD1 | . | TRBV3-1/TRBV3-2 | TGTGCCAGCAGCCAAGGAAAAGGGGGCTATCAGCCCCAGCATTTT | CASSQGKGGYQPQHF
TRBJ2-3 | . | . | TRBV7-9 | TGTGCCAGCAGCTTAGACGGCAGGAAGCAGTATTTT | CASSLDGRKQYF
TRBJ2-5 | TRBD2 | once | TRBV5-1 | TGCGCCAGCAGCTGGACGAGCGGGGCCCAAGAGACCCAGTACTTC | CASSWTSGAQETQYF
TRBJ1-1 | . | . | TRBV6-5 | TGTGCCAGCAGAAACGAACAGGGTGGTCAAGCTGAAGCTTTCTTT | CASRNEQGGQAEAFF
TRBJ1-6 | TRBD1 | . | TRBV6-2/TRBV6-3 | TGTGCCAGCAGTTACTCCCAGGGGGTTTATTCACCCCTCCACTTT | CASSYSQGVYSPLHF
TRBJ1-2 | . | . | TRBV12-3/TRBV12-4 | TGTGCCAGCAGTTTAACCCGGGGAGGGGGCTACACCTTC | CASSLTRGGGYTF
TRBJ2-2 | TRBD2 | once | TRBV28 | TGTGCCAGCAGTCCCGGACTAGCGGGGGCCGGGGAGCTGTTTTTT | CASSPGLAGAGELFF
TRBJ2-5 | TRBD2 | . | TRBV6-2/TRBV6-3 | TGTGCCAGCAGTATTAATAGCGGGGGGGACCAAGAGACCCAGTACTTC | CASSINSGGDQETQYF